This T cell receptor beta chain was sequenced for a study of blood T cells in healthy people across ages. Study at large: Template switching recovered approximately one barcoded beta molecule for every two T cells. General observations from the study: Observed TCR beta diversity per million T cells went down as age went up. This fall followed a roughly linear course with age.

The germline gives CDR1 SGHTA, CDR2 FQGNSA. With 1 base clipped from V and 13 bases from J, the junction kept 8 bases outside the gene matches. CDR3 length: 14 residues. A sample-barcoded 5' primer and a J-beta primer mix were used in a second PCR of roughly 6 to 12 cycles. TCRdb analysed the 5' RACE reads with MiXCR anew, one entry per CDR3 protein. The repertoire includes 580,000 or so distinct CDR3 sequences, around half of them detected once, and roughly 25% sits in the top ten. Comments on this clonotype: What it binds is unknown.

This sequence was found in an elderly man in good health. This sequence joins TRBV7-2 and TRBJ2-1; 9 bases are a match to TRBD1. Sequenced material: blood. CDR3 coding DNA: TGTGCCAGCAGCTTAGGGGGACAGGGAGAGACCCAGTTCTTC. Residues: CASSLGGQGETQFF.